The clone carrying this T cell receptor beta chain was counted at least ten times. Antigen: not known. The sample comes from a study of cytomegalovirus exposure and HLA in healthy donors. Study-level findings and limits: Later, an analysis showed that TCR beta chains associated with HLA were more clonally expanded than others that were equally common. In a later analysis, common viral pathogens appeared linked to several of the most significant clusters. Some highly shared sequence variants likely arose as a pipeline artifact.

V dropped 6 bases and J dropped 8 bases, with 8 bases sitting between them. The germline V gene has CDR1 DFQATT and CDR2 SNEGSKA (reference sequence). The CDR3 spans 10 residues. The study ran its PCR with 60 Vbeta and 13 Jbeta primers. TCRdb's copy holds only in-frame clones and misses some; the assay was immunoSEQ multiplex PCR. The sample lists 87,000 or so clones, 7.6% seen once, with approximately 2.5% in the top ten. The sequence was obtained from a man aged 50 to 59 in good health and CMV-seronegative. The chain combines TRBV20-1 with TRBJ2-4; a weak D match, TRBD2 (6 bases). The sample was PBMCs. CDR3: CSAVADIQYF. For the CDR3, the DNA is TGCAGTGCCGTAGCGGACATTCAGTACTTC.